The present TCR beta chain was sequenced within a study of T-cell memory formation after mild COVID-19. About the study: TCR clusters mostly belonged to single donors.

Concerning this clonotype: Antigen unknown.

Trimming took off 5 bases at V and 0 bases at J, with 11 bases between the two ends. Germline V gene lookup returns CDR1 MNHEY and CDR2 SVGAGI. There are 14 residues in the CDR3. Whole-study results and caveats: Later expanders leaned CD4+, whereas day 15 to 85 contracting clones were balanced CD4/CD8.

TCRdb processed the 5' RACE reads anew with MiXCR; each CDR3 protein has one entry. The sample yields approximately 260,000 distinct CDR3 sequences, roughly 18% seen once. The sample was PBMCs or a T cell subset sorted from them (not recorded which). This receptor was identified in a man younger than 30 who had mild COVID-19 (a few samples of this study predate the infection). Cell type and time point are not known. This rearrangement joins TRBV6-5 to TRBJ2-7, with D possibly matching TRBD1 (6 bases). In DNA form, the CDR3 reads TGTGCCAGCAGTCCGGGACAAGCCTCCTACGAGCAGTACTTC. This codes for CASSPGQASYEQYF.